This entry lists 20 T cell receptor beta chains sequenced from one sample in a study of blood T cell repertoires in COVID-19. The repertoire was sequenced with immunoSEQ multiplex PCR; TCRdb's copy has only in-frame clones and lacks some. The sample has 35,000 to 50,000 clones, 89% seen once. Sequencing was performed on peripheral blood. These receptors were obtained from a man aged 65-85 years with active COVID-19.

V usage is TRBV28 and J usage is TRBJ1-2; no clear D gene. The germline V gene has CDR1 MDHEN and CDR2 SYDVKM. The CDR3 totals 12 residues. With 8 bases removed from V and 0 bases from J, the gap between germline ends came to 7 bases. The CDR3 loop is CASSTSNYGYTF. CDR3 in DNA: TGTGCCAGCTCGACATCTAACTATGGCTACACCTTC.

This sequence joins TRBV27 and TRBJ2-1, with 8 bases lining up with TRBD2. The J segment lost 5 bases and the V segment lost 6 bases, leaving 12 bases of the junction unmatched. Germline assignment: CDR1 MNHEY and CDR2 SMNVEV (reference sequence). CDR3 length equals 16 residues. The CDR3 nucleotides are TGTGCCAGCAGACTCGGTGGGGTAGCGGGGCACAATGAGCAGTTCTTC. Translated: CASRLGGVAGHNEQFF.

The chain couples TRBV14 to TRBJ2-5, with TRBD2 as a possible D gene (5 bases). Germline V lookup: CDR1 SGHDN, CDR2 FVKESK. V was shortened by 4 bases and J by 0 bases, with 12 bases between the two germline ends. The CDR3 contains 15 residues. The CDR3 DNA sequence: TGTGCCAGCAGCCCACTGTCGGGGTACCAAGAGACCCAGTACTTC. Encoded protein: CASSPLSGYQETQYF. The full variable domain, with the rest looked up from reference TRBV14 and TRBJ2-5, is EAGVTQFPSHSVIEKGQTVTLRCDPISGHDNLYWYRRVMGKEIKFLLHFVKESKQDESGMPNNRFLAERTGGTYSTLKVQPAELEDSGVYFCASSPLSGYQETQYFGPGTRLLVL.

The rearrangement links TRBV7-2 to TRBJ1-2; D possibly corresponds to TRBD1 (6 bases). The CDR3 runs to 13 residues. V was trimmed by 4 bases and J by 2 bases, leaving 8 bases between them. Germline assignment: CDR1 SGHTA and CDR2 FQGNSA. DNA for the CDR3: TGTGCCAGCAGCTCAACAGGGAACTATGGCTACACCTTC. Encoded protein: CASSSTGNYGYTF.

In its sample, this clone was seen a few times. This chain links TRBV14 with TRBJ1-5; D is undetermined. There are 16 residues in the CDR3. Germline V gene lookup returns CDR1 SGHDN and CDR2 FVKESK. The V end lost 3 bases, the J end lost 6 bases, and 18 bases lay between the germline ends. Here the CDR3 reads CASSQSPLVITQPQHF. The CDR3 bases are TGTGCCAGCAGCCAGAGCCCACTGGTTATAACTCAGCCCCAGCATTTT.

The chain combines TRBV3-1 (or the pseudogene TRBV3-2) with TRBJ1-1, with a tentative D call TRBD1 (5 bases). The CDR3 runs to 17 residues. Germline lookup yields CDR1 LGHDT and CDR2 YNNKEL (reference sequence). The germline V and J ends were trimmed by 0 bases and 1 base, with 15 bases remaining between them. CDR3 bases: TGTGCCAGCAGCCAAGAGTTCCTGGCAGGGCGGAACACTGAAGCTTTCTTT. Its translation is CASSQEFLAGRNTEAFF.

The chain joins TRBV3-1 (or the pseudogene TRBV3-2) to TRBJ1-1; D is undetermined. Germline V gene sequence: CDR1 LGHDT, CDR2 YNNKEL (reference sequence). This CDR3 is built from 17 residues. V was clipped by 1 base and J by 2 bases, with 17 bases between them. The CDR3 nucleotides read TGTGCCAGCAGCCAAGGGGCCGGTACGGTCGGTAACACTGAAGCTTTCTTT. Translated, it gives CASSQGAGTVGNTEAFF.

The V gene is TRBV5-6, the J gene TRBJ1-2; 7 bases are a match to TRBD1. Germline trimming cut 3 bases from V and 7 bases from J; bases unmatched to any gene: 12. The CDR3 loop spans 15 amino acids. From germline, CDR1 is SGHDT and CDR2 YYEEEE. The CDR3 region has the DNA TGTGCCAGCAGCTACACAGGACAGGCGCCTGGTGGCTACACCTTC. Amino acid sequence: CASSYTGQAPGGYTF.

This chain connects TRBV29-1 to TRBJ1-1; perhaps TRBD1 as D (6 bases). The CDR3 runs to 10 residues. Trimming left V 7 bases short and J 3 bases short, with 6 bases between. Germline lookup yields CDR1 SQVTM and CDR2 ANQGSEA. The CDR3: CSGQDTEAFF. CDR3 DNA: TGCAGCGGACAGGACACTGAAGCTTTCTTT.

This clone was detected a few times. The chain links TRBV3-1 (or the pseudogene TRBV3-2) to TRBJ2-5; 9 bases are a match to TRBD2. The CDR3 loop spans 16 amino acids. V shed 4 bases and J 5 bases; nucleotides not matched to a gene: 11. Germline loops: CDR1 LGHDT, CDR2 YNNKEL (reference sequence). DNA for the CDR3: TGTGCCAGCAGCCCTGGAAGGGCGGGGGGGCAGGAGACCCAGTACTTC. This gives the protein CASSPGRAGGQETQYF.

CDR3 sequence reads: CASSLGAGPYGYTF. The CDR3 DNA follows: TGTGCCAGCAGTTTAGGAGCCGGCCCCTATGGCTACACCTTC. The chain combines TRBV28 with TRBJ1-2; D is ambiguous. Trimming stripped 2 bases from V and 4 bases from J, with 11 bases between. This CDR3 spans 14 amino acids. CDR1 MDHEN and CDR2 SYDVKM come from the germline V gene.

The rearrangement uses TRBV28 and TRBJ1-6, with no clear D. Germline V gene sequence: CDR1 MDHEN, CDR2 SYDVKM. The CDR3 is 12 residues long. Trimming took 7 bases from V and 7 from J, leaving 8 bases between them. In nucleotides, the CDR3 is TGTGCCAGCACCGCCCGGAATTCACCCCTCCACTTT. Its translation: CASTARNSPLHF.

A few counts support this clone. The chain joins TRBV29-1 to TRBJ1-2, with TRBD1 identical over 8 bases. Trimming took 4 bases from V and 0 from J; bases not matched to a gene: 1. Germline values: CDR1 SQVTM, CDR2 ANQGSEA. This CDR3 has 13 residues. CDR3 residues: CSVAGGPNYGYTF. The CDR3 bases are TGCAGCGTTGCAGGGGGCCCTAACTATGGCTACACCTTC. Full variable domain (rest looked up from reference TRBV29-1 and TRBJ1-2): SAVISQKPSRDICQRGTSLTIQCQVDSQVTMMFWYRQQPGQSLTLIATANQGSEATYESGFVIDKFPISRPNLTFSTLTVSNMSPEDSSIYLCSVAGGPNYGYTFGSGTRLTVV.

The chain recombines TRBV4-2 with TRBJ2-1; TRBD2 aligns across 12 bases. Germline V gene lookup returns CDR1 LGHNA and CDR2 YNFKEQ. V lost 3 bases, J lost 5 bases, and 5 bases stayed unmatched. The CDR3 runs to 16 residues. CDR3 sequence (DNA): TGTGCCAGCAGCCATGGTACTAGCGGGGGGAACAATGAGCAGTTCTTC. Amino acids: CASSHGTSGGNNEQFF.

J is TRBJ2-7 and V is TRBV11-2; 9 nucleotides agree with TRBD1. Germline trimming cut 4 bases from V and 6 bases from J; bases unmatched to any gene: 10. The CDR3 runs to 15 residues. Germline lookup yields CDR1 SGHAT and CDR2 FQNNGV. CDR3 region: CASSSVGTGHGEQYF. In nucleotides, the CDR3 is TGTGCCAGCAGCTCCGTCGGGACAGGGCATGGCGAGCAGTACTTC.

As to this clone: One end of the junction fails to match germline, which may point to a read error. CDR3 DNA: TGTGCCAGCAGCTCCACTCGGGGGGGCAACTCTGGCTACACCTTC. The encoded protein is CASSSTRGGNSGYTF. The V call is TRBV7-6, the J call TRBJ1-2; TRBD1 is a possible D gene (6 bases). Germline-derived CDR1 and CDR2 are SGHVS and FNYEAQ. There are 15 residues in the CDR3.

This rearrangement joins TRBV29-1 to TRBJ1-1, with D possibly being TRBD1 (6 bases). The CDR3 loop spans 13 amino acids. Trimming took off 5 bases at V and 4 bases at J, with 14 bases between the two ends. Germline V gene lookup returns CDR1 SQVTM and CDR2 ANQGSEA. The CDR3 nucleotides are TGCAGCGTTCGGAGGCAGGGGACCACTGAAGCTTTCTTT. Protein product: CSVRRQGTTEAFF.

J is TRBJ2-2 and V is TRBV7-3, with D possibly TRBD1 on 6 matching bases. This CDR3 comprises 14 residues. The germline V and J ends were trimmed by 4 bases and 3 bases, with 9 bases remaining between them. Looked up from germline, CDR1 is SGHTA and CDR2 is FQGTGA. The CDR3 DNA is TGTGCCAGCAGCTCAGGGGCGCACACCGGGGAGCTGTTTTTT. Amino acid sequence: CASSSGAHTGELFF.

In DNA, the CDR3 is TGTGCCAGCAGTCTACTTGGCGGGGGTTACAATGAGCAGTTCTTC. Residues: CASSLLGGGYNEQFF. The gene calls are TRBV6-5 and TRBJ2-1; TRBD2 aligns across 7 bases. This CDR3 is built from 15 residues. J lost 4 bases, V lost 5 bases, and 8 bases had no gene match. In germline, CDR1 is MNHEY, CDR2 SVGAGI.

The rearrangement uses TRBV11-3 and TRBJ2-3, with TRBD2 matching over 8 bases. The CDR3 covers 15 residues. V was clipped by 1 base and J by 6 bases; unmatched bases: 6. Germline V lookup: CDR1 SGHNT, CDR2 YENEEA. CDR3 sequence: CASSLAGGPMDTQYF. CDR3 sequence (DNA): TGTGCCAGCAGCTTAGCGGGGGGGCCGATGGATACGCAGTATTTT.